The following is a T cell receptor (beta chain) sequence with its context. These data are taken from a study of blood T cell repertoires in COVID-19. Study as a whole: COVID-19 samples collected from the United States, Italy and Spain covered acute and convalescent phases.

Only in-frame clones appear in the TCRdb table, and some are missing; sequencing was by immunoSEQ multiplex PCR. This sample has about 180,000 clones, with 80% found just once. The CDR3 length is 14 residues. J lost 1 base, V lost 4 bases, and 4 bases had no gene match. Germline CDR1 LNHDA, CDR2 SQIVND (reference sequence). V gene TRBV19 combines with J gene TRBJ2-7; 7 bases line up with TRBD1. Sequenced sample: peripheral blood. This clonotype originated in a man between 65 and 85 years old with active or convalescent COVID-19. The CDR3 loop is CASSNPGQSYEQYF. DNA of the CDR3: TGTGCCAGTAGTAATCCGGGACAGTCCTACGAGCAGTACTTC.